A single TCR beta chain is shown here with its context. The antigen is undetermined. The PCR employed 60 Vbeta primers together with 13 Jbeta primers. Assay used: immunoSEQ multiplex PCR; TCRdb lists only in-frame clones, some missing. This sample has some 160,000 clones; roughly 80% occur once, and the top ten carry more than 1.3%. This specimen comes from a study of cytomegalovirus exposure and HLA in healthy donors. Study-wide findings and caveats: The study reported that TCR beta sequences accurately predicted HLA-A and HLA-B alleles in most subjects.

The specimen sequenced was PBMCs. This receptor was taken from a male donor in good health and CMV-seronegative.

CDR3 sequence: CASSAGGGPGGELFF. In nucleotides, the CDR3 is TGTGCCAGCAGTGCGGGGGGAGGCCCGGGCGGGGAGCTGTTTTTT. The rearrangement joins TRBV9 to TRBJ2-2, with TRBD2 matching over 8 bases. This CDR3 is 15 amino acids long. Germline CDR1 and CDR2: SGDLS and YYNGEE. Trimming took 5 bases from V and 7 from J; bases not matched to a gene: 10.